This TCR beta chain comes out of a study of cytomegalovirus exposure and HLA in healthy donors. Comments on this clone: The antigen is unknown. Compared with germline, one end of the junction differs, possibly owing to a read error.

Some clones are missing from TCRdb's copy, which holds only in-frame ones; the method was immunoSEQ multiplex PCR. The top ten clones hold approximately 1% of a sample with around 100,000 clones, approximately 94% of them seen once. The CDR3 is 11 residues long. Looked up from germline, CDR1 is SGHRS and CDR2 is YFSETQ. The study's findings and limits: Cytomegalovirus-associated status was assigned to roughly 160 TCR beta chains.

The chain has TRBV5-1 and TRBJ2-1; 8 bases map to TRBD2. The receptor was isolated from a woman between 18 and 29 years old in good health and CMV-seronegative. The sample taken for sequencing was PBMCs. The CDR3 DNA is TGCGCCAGCAGCTGGGGACTAGAGGAGATCTTC. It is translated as CASSWGLEEIF.